The clone carrying this T cell receptor (beta chain) has a handful of counts. Time point in this sample: newly diagnosed GD, antithyroid drugs for less than 3 months. After RNA was extracted from PBMCs, the TCR library was made from it. This specimen comes from a study of regulatory T cells in long-lasting Graves disease. V lost 7 bases, J lost 0 bases, and 6 bases stayed unmatched. This CDR3 has 15 residues. CDR1 SQVTM and CDR2 ANQGSEA come from the germline V gene. Arm-PCR with iRepertoire HTBI primers amplified the CDR3 regions for these TCR beta libraries. TCRdb analysed the multiplex PCR reads with MiXCR anew, one entry per CDR3 protein. The sample records about 360,000 distinct CDR3 sequences, around 16% being singletons. These same records also appear under a second study, on T cells in Graves' hyperthyroidism and ophthalmopathy.

The specimen comprised peripheral blood mononuclear cells (PBMCs), sampled at new diagnosis, from a patient treated with antithyroid drugs. The receptor comes from a young woman with Graves disease. The rearrangement links TRBV29-1 to TRBJ1-1; 12 positions agree with TRBD1. The CDR3 nucleotides are TGCAGCGGGGGGGACAGGGGGCGCGTGAACACTGAAGCTTTCTTT. This gives the protein CSGGDRGRVNTEAFF.